The source of this T cell receptor (beta chain) is a study of blood T cell repertoires in COVID-19. Overall study: Sites in the United States, Italy and Spain provided acute and convalescent COVID-19 samples. From T cells, B-cell-depleted T cells, or PBMCs came the material, which was cDNA or gDNA.

Trimming took off 0 bases at V and 0 bases at J, with 17 bases between the two ends. From germline, CDR1 is MGHRA and CDR2 YSYEKL. The CDR3 length is 19 residues. Profiling relied on immunoSEQ multiplex PCR, and the TCRdb table lists in-frame clones only, not all of them. The profile covers about 180,000 clones, with 88% appearing a single time and about 8.4% taken by the ten largest. Residents of about two dozen US areas, aged about 18 to 89 years, made up the participants. Each participant's cohort was designated according to participant-reported clinical history. The source of this sequence is a woman in her late teens or twenties who had recovered from COVID-19. The chain has TRBV4-1 and TRBJ1-4; D gene uncertain. Sequencing input: PBMCs or T cells enriched from blood (not recorded which). Written as DNA, the CDR3 is TGCGCCAGCAGCCAAGATCTCGACACGGTTTTTGCAACTAATGAAAAACTGTTTTTT. The encoded protein is CASSQDLDTVFATNEKLFF.